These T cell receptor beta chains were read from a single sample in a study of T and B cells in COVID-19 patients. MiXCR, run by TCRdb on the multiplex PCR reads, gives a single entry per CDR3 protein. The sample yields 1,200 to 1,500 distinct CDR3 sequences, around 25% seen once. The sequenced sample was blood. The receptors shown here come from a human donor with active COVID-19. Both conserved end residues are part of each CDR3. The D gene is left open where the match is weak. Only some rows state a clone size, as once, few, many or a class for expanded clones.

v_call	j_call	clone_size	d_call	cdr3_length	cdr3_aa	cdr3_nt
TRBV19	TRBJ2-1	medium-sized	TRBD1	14	CATQDRGYNNEQFF	TGTGCCACCCAGGACAGGGGCTACAACAATGAGCAGTTCTTC
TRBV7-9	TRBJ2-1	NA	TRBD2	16	CASSKEVLAGGNEQFF	TGTGCCAGCAGCAAAGAAGTACTAGCGGGGGGAAATGAGCAGTTCTTC
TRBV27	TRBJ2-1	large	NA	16	CASSSAGKVTYNEQFF	TGTGCCAGCAGTTCCGCCGGGAAAGTTACTTACAATGAGCAGTTCTTC
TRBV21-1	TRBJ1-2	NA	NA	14	CASSKWEGGYGYTF	TGTGCCAGCAGCAAATGGGAGGGCGGCTATGGCTACACCTTC
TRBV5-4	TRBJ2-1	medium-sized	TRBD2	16	CASSSSSGGAYNEQFF	TGTGCCAGCAGCTCAAGTAGCGGGGGGGCCTACAATGAGCAGTTCTTC
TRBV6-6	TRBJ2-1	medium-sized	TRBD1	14	CASSWDRGSNEQFF	TGTGCCAGCAGTTGGGACAGGGGCAGCAATGAGCAGTTCTTC
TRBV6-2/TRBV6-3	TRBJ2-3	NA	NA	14	CASSVGGGANTQYF	TGTGCCAGCAGCGTAGGGGGGGGGGCGAATACGCAGTATTTT
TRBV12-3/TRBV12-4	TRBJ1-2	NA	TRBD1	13	CASSFDRGSGYTF	TGTGCCAGCAGTTTCGACAGGGGGTCTGGCTACACCTTC
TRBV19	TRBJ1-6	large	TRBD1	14	CASSWTGNYSPLHF	TGTGCCAGTAGCTGGACAGGGAACTATTCACCCCTCCACTTT
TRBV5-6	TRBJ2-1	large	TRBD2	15	CASSLGLAGGNEQFF	TGTGCCAGCAGCTTGGGACTAGCGGGGGGCAATGAGCAGTTCTTC
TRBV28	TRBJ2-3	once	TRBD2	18	CASSRGSPGLAGGDTQYF	TGTGCCAGCAGTCGGGGGTCGCCGGGACTAGCGGGAGGAGATACGCAGTATTTT
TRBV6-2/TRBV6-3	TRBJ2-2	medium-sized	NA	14	CASSWAANTGELFF	TGTGCCAGCAGTTGGGCAGCGAACACCGGGGAGCTGTTTTTT
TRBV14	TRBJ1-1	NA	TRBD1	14	CASSSGQGNTEAFF	TGTGCCAGCAGCTCGGGACAGGGGAACACTGAAGCTTTCTTT
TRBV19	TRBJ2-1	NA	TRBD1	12	CASRDSRNEQFF	TGTGCCAGTCGGGACAGTCGCAATGAGCAGTTCTTC
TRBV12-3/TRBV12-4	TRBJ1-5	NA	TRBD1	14	CASSRAGGDQPQHF	TGTGCCAGCAGCCGGGCAGGGGGAGATCAGCCCCAGCATTTT
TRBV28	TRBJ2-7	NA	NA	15	CASSLRDILIHEQYF	TGTGCCAGCAGTTTACGGGACATTTTAATCCACGAGCAGTACTTC
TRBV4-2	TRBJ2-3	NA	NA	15	CASSQGGWGTDTQYF	TGTGCCAGCAGCCAAGGGGGATGGGGCACAGATACGCAGTATTTT
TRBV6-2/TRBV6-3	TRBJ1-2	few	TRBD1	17	CASSYSPPRTGEIGYTF	TGTGCCAGCAGTTACTCCCCGCCCAGGACAGGGGAGATTGGCTACACCTTC
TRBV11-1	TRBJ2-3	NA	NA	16	CASSPGLAPFTDTQYF	TGTGCCAGCAGCCCGGGACTGGCGCCCTTCACAGATACGCAGTATTTT
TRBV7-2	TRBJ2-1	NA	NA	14	CASSSILGNNEQFF	TGTGCCAGCAGCTCTATACTAGGAAACAATGAGCAGTTCTTC
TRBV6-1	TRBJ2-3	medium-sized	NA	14	CASQGASWPDTQYF	TGTGCCAGCCAGGGCGCCTCCTGGCCAGATACGCAGTATTTT
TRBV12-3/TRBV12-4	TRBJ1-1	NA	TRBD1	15	CASTAGTGINTEAFF	TGTGCCAGCACCGCCGGGACAGGGATCAACACTGAAGCTTTCTTT